This section outlines one T cell receptor (beta chain) sequence together with its context. Its specificity is unknown. The data were taken from a study of post-analysis software for immune sequencing data. On the study more broadly: Relapsing-remitting, secondary progressive and progressive-relapsing courses of multiple sclerosis were included. Findings and limits, study-wide: There was significantly lower normalized Chao1 diversity in multiple sclerosis patients than in controls. In patients, about 5 TRBV segments were more frequent than in controls, with TRBV5-6, TRBV5-1 and TRBV20-1 among them.

Included in the TCR beta cDNA libraries were unique molecular identifiers. Via MiXCR, TCRdb re-called the PCR reads, giving one row per CDR3 protein. The sample lists a few hundred thousand distinct CDR3 sequences; about 40% were seen once. The germline V gene encodes CDR1 MGHRA and CDR2 YSYEKL. This CDR3 comprises 16 residues. V shed 1 base and J shed 4 bases, with 14 bases lying between them. This chain joins TRBV4-1 and TRBJ2-1, with D perhaps TRBD2 (5 bases). Sequenced input: blood. This clonotype originated in a girl between 10 and 17 years old with multiple sclerosis. CDR3 in amino acids: CASSQVVLAAYNEQFF. Here the CDR3 DNA reads TGCGCCAGCAGCCAAGTTGTCCTAGCTGCGTACAATGAGCAGTTCTTC.